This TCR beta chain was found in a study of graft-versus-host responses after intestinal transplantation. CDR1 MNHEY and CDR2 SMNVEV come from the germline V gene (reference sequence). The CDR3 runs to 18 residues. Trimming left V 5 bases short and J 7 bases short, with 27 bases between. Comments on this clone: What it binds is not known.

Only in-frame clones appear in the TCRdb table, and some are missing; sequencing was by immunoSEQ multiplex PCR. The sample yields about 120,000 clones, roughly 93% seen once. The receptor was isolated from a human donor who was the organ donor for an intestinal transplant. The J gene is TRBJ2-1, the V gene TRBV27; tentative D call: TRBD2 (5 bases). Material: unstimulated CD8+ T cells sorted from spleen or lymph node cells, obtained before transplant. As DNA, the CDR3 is TGTGCCAGCAGTCCGACCGGACTCCCTCTAAGGACCCTGAATGAGCAGTTCTTC. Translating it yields CASSPTGLPLRTLNEQFF.